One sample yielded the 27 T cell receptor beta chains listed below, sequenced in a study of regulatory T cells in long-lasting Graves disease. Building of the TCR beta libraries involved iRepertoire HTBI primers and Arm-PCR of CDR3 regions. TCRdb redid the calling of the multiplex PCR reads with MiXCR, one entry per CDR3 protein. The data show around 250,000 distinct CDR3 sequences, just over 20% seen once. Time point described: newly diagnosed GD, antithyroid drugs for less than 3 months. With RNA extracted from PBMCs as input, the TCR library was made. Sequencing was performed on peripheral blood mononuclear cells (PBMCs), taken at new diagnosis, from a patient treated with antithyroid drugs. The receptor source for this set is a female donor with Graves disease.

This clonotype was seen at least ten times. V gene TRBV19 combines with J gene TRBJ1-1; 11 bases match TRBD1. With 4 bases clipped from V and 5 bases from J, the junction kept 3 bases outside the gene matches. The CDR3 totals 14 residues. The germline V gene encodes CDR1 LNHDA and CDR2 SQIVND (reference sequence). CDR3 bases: TGTGCCAGTAGTAGGGGACAGGGGGTTACTGAAGCTTTCTTT. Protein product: CASSRGQGVTEAFF.

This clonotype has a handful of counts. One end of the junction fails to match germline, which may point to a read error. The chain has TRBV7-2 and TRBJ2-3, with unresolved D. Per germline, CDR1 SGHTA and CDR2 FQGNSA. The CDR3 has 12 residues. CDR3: CASSQARDTQYF. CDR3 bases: TGCGCCAGCAGCCAGGCAAGAGATACGCAGTATTTT.

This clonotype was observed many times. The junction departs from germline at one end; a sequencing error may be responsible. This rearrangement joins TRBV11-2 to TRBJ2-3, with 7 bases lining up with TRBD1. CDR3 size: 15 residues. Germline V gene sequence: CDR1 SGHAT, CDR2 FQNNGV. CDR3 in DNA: TGCGCCAGCAGCCCGCTACAGGGGAGCACAGATACGCAGTATTTT. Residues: CASSPLQGSTDTQYF.

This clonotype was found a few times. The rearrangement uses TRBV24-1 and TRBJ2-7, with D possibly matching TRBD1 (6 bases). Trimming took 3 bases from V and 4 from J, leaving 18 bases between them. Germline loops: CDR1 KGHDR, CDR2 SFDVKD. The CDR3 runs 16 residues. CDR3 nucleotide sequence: TGTGCCACCAGTGATCTCCGGGACACGGTTCGGTACGAGCAGTACTTC. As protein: CATSDLRDTVRYEQYF.

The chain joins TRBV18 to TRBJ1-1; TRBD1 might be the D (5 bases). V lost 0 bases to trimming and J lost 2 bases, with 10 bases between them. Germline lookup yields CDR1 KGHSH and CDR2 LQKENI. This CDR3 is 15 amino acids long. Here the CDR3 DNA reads TGTGCCAGCTCACCACCATCGGGGGGTAACACTGAAGCTTTCTTT. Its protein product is CASSPPSGGNTEAFF.

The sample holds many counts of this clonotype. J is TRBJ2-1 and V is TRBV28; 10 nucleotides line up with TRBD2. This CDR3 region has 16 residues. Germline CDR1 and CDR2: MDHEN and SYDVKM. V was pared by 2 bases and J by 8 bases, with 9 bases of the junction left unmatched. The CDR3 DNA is TGTGCCAGCAGTTTAGACGCAGCGGGGGGGCAGGATGAGCAGTTCTTC. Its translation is CASSLDAAGGQDEQFF. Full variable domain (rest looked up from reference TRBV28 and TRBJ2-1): DVKVTQSSRYLVKRTGEKVFLECVQDMDHENMFWYRQDPGLGLRLIYFSYDVKMKEKGDIPEGYSVSREKKERFSLILESASTNQTSMYLCASSLDAAGGQDEQFFGPGTRLTVL.

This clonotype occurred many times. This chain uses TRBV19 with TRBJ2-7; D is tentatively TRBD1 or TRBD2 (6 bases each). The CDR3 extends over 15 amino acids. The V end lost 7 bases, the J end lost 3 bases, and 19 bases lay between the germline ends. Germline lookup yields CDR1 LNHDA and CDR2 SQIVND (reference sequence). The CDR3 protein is CASTREAGANYEQYF. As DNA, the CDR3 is TGTGCCAGTACCAGGGAGGCAGGGGCAAACTACGAGCAGTACTTC.

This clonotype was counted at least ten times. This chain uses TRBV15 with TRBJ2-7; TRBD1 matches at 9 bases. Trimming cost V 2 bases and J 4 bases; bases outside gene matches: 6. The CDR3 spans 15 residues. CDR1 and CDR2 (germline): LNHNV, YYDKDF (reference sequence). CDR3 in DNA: TGTGCCACCAGCAGACCAGGGACAGGGAATTACGAGCAGTACTTC. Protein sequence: CATSRPGTGNYEQYF.

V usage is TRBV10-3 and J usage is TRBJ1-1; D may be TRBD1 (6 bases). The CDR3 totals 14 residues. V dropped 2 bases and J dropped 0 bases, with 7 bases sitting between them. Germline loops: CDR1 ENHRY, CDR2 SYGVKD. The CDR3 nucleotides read TGTGCCATCAGTGAGCGACAGGTGAACACTGAAGCTTTCTTT. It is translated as CAISERQVNTEAFF.

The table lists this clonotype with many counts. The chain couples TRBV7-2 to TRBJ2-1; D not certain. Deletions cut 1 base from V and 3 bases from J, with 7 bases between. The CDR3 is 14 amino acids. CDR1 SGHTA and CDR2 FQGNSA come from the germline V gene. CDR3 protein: CASSLEFGYNEQFF. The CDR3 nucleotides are TGTGCCAGCAGCTTAGAATTTGGCTACAATGAGCAGTTCTTC.

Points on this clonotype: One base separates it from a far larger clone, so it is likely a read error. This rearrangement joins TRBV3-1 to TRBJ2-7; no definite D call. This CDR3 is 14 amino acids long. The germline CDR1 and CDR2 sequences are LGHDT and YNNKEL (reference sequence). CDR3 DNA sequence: TGTGCCAGCAGTGAACTCCCCCGAGGAGACGAGCAGTGCTTC. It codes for CASSELPRGDEQCF.

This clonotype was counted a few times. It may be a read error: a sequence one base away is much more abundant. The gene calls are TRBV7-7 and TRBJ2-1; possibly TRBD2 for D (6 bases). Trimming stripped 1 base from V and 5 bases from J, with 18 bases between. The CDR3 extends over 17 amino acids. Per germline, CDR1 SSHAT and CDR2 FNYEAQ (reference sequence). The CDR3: CASSLGPGRGWHNEQFF. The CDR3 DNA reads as TGTGCCAGCAGCTTAGGGCCGGGACGGGGGTGGCACAATGAGCAGTTCTTC.

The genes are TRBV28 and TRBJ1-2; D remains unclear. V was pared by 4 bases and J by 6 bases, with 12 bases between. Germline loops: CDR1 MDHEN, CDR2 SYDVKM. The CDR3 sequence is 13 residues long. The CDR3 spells CASSSGRWDGYTF. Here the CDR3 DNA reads TGTGCCAGCAGTTCGGGTCGGTGGGATGGCTACACCTTC.

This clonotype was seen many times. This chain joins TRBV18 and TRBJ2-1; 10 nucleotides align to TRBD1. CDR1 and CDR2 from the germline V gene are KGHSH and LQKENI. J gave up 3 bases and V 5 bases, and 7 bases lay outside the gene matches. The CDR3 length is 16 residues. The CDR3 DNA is TGTGCCAGCTCAGCCCAGGGACAGGGGAACTACAATGAGCAGTTCTTC. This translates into CASSAQGQGNYNEQFF.

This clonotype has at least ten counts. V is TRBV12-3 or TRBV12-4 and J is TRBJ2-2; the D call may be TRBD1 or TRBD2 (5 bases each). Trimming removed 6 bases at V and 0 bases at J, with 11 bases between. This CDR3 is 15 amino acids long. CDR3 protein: CASRRGLTNTGELFF. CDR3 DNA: TGTGCCAGCAGGAGGGGCCTCACGAACACCGGGGAGCTGTTTTTT.

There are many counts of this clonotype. CDR3 sequence (DNA): TGTGCCAGCAGTTACTCGTCAGGGGGCACTGAAGCTTTCTTT. Its translation: CASSYSSGGTEAFF. The chain joins TRBV6-5 to TRBJ1-1; TRBD1 matches at 7 bases. The CDR3 has 14 amino acids. V was clipped by 0 bases and J by 4 bases; unmatched bases: 2. Germline V gene sequence: CDR1 MNHEY, CDR2 SVGAGI.

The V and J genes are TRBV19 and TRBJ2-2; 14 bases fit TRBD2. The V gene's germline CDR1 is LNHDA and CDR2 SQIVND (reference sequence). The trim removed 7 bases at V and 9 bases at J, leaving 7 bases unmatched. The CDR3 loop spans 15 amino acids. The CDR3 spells CASIAGLAGDRELFF. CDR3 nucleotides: TGTGCCAGTATTGCGGGACTAGCGGGAGACCGGGAGCTGTTTTTT.

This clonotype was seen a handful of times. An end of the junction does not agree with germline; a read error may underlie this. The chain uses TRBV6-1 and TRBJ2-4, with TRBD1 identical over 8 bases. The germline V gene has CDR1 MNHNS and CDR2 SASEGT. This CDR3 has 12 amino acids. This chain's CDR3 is CASSPLDRVQHF. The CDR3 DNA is TGTGCCAGCAGTCCCCTGGACAGGGTACAGCACTTC.

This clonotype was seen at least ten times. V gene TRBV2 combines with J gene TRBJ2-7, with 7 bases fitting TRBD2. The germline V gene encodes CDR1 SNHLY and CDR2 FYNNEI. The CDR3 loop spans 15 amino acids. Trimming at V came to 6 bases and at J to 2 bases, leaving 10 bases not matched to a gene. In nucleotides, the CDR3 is TGTGCCAGCAGGTCGGATAGCGGGCGAGCCTACGAGCAGTACTTC. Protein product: CASRSDSGRAYEQYF.

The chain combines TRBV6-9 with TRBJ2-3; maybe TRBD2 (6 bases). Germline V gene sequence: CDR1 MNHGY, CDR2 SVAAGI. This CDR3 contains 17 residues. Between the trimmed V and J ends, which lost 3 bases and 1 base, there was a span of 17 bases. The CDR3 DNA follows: TGTGCCAGCAGTTACCTACGGAGGGTAGTCGGCACAGATACGCAGTATTTT. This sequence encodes CASSYLRRVVGTDTQYF.

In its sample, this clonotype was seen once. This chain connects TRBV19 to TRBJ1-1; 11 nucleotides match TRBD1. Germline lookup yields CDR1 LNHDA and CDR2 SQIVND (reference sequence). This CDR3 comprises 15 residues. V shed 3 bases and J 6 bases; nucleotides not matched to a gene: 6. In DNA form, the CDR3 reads TGTGCCAGTAGTATCCGACCGGGACAGGGGGCTGAAGCTTTCTTT. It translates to CASSIRPGQGAEAFF.

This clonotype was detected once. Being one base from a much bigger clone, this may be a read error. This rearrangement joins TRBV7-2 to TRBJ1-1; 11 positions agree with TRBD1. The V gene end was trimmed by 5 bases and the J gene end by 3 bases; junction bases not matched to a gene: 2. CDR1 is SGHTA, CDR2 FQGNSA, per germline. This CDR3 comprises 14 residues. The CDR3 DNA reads TGTGCCAGCAGCGGGGGACAGGGGGACACTGAAGCTTTCTTT. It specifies CASSGGQGDTEAFF.

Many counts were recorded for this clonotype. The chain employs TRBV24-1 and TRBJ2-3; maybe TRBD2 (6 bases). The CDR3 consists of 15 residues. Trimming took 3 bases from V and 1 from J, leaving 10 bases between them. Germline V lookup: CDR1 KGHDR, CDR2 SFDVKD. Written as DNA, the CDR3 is TGTGCCACCAGTGATGGGTCTAGCGGCACAGATACGCAGTATTTT. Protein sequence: CATSDGSSGTDTQYF.

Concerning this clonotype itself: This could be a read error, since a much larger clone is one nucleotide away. The CDR3 bases are TGTGCCAGCCCCCCGACAGTGAGCACCGGGGAGCTGTTTTTT. Residues: CASPPTVSTGELFF. The chain joins TRBV7-2 to TRBJ2-2; D perhaps matches TRBD1 (5 bases). There are 14 residues in the CDR3. Germline V gene sequence: CDR1 SGHTA, CDR2 FQGNSA. Trimming removed 8 bases at V and 4 bases at J, with 14 bases between.

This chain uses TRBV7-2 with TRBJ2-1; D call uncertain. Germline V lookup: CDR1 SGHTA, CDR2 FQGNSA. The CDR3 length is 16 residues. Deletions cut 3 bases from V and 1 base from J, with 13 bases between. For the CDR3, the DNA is TGTGCCAGCAGCTTCACTGGCGACCCATCCTACAATGAGCAGTTCTTC. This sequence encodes CASSFTGDPSYNEQFF.

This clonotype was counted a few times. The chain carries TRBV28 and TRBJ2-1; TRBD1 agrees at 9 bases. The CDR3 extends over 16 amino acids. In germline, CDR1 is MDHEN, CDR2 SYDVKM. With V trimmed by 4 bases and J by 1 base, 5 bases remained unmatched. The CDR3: CASSSQGAVSYNEQFF. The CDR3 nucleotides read TGTGCCAGCAGTTCACAGGGGGCCGTTTCCTACAATGAGCAGTTCTTC.

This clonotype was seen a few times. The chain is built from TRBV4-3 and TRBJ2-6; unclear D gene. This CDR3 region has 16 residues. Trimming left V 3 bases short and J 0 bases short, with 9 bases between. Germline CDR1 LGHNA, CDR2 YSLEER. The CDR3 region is CASSQERDSGANVLTF. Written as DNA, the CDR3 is TGCGCCAGCAGCCAGGAAAGAGACTCTGGGGCCAACGTCCTGACTTTC.